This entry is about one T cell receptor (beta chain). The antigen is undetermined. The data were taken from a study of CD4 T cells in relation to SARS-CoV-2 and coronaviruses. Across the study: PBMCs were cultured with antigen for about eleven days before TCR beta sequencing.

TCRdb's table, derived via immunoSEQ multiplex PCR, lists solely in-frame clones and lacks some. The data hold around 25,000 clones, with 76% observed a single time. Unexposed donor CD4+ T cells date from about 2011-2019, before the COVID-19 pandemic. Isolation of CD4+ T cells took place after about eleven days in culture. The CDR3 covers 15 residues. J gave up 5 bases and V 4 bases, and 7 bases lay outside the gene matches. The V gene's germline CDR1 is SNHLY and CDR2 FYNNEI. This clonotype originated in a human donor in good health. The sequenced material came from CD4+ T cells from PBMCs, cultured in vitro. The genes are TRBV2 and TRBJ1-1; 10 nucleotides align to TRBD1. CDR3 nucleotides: TGTGCCAGCAGTGTAGACAGGGGGCGCTTAACTGAAGCTTTCTTT. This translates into CASSVDRGRLTEAFF.